The present T cell receptor (beta chain) was sequenced within a study of identical twins' blood T cells. About this clonotype itself: A read error may produce the germline difference seen at one junction end.

The CDR3 extends over 13 amino acids. Germline V gene lookup returns CDR1 MNHEY and CDR2 SVGEGT. In TCRdb, the 5' RACE reads were re-called with MiXCR into one record per CDR3 protein. The table includes 300,000 to 450,000 distinct CDR3 sequences, roughly 28% detected once. Sequencing was performed on PBMCs. J is TRBJ2-2 and V is TRBV6-2 or TRBV6-3; D is perhaps TRBD2 (5 bases). This TCR derives from a woman aged 18-55 years in good health. The CDR3 protein is CASSYSQTRELFF. DNA of the CDR3: TGTGCCAGCAGTTACTCCCAGACAAGGGAGCTATTTTTT.